The clone carrying this TCR beta chain was counted a few times. The data derive from a study of blood T cell repertoires in COVID-19. The wider study: Samples taken during acute and convalescent COVID-19 were collected in the United States, Italy and Spain.

Profiled with immunoSEQ multiplex PCR; TCRdb holds only in-frame clones, not every one. The sample carries approximately 130,000 clones, 70% to 90% recorded once. The CDR3 totals 14 residues. Unmatched junction bases numbered 11, after V lost 7 bases and J lost 6 bases. Per the germline V gene, CDR1 is SNHLY and CDR2 is FYNNEI. The material sequenced was peripheral blood. The sequence was collected from a woman between 50 and 59 years old who had recovered from COVID-19. The chain couples TRBV2 to TRBJ2-5; the match to TRBD2 covers 7 bases. CDR3 amino acids: CASTQWASGQTQYF. The CDR3 DNA reads as TGTGCCAGCACTCAATGGGCTAGCGGACAGACCCAGTACTTC.